These 10 T cell receptor beta chains came from one sample sequenced in a study of shared clonotypes between healthy human individuals (dated by TCRdb to about 2020). Libraries were constructed by the immunoSEQ multiplex PCR assay. TCRdb's version of the immuneACCESS table is confined to in-frame rearrangements and falls short of the full clone set. An unresolved V gene accounts for under half of the shortfall where checked; the remainder is of unknown origin. This sample gives about 110,000 clones in total; 68% of them show up just once. Approximately 25% of the sample goes to the ten largest clones. Sequenced sample: memory CD8+ T cells sorted from blood. In the paper's terms, the cell subset or site label means: CD45RO+ cells pooled with CCR7-negative TemRA cells. Receptors were obtained from a woman aged 25 to 39 in good health.

At least ten counts were recorded for this clone. The J gene is TRBJ2-3, the V gene TRBV27; 10 bases align to TRBD2. This CDR3 contains 14 residues. Germline V gene lookup returns CDR1 MNHEY and CDR2 SMNVEV (reference sequence). Unmatched junction bases numbered 3, after V lost 9 bases and J lost 0 bases. The CDR3 coding sequence is TGTGCCAGTCTAGCGGGAGAGAGCACAGATACGCAGTATTTT. Protein sequence: CASLAGESTDTQYF.

The chain joins TRBV28 to TRBJ1-5, with a weak D call TRBD1 (5 bases). The CDR3 sequence is 16 residues long. Germline V lookup: CDR1 MDHEN, CDR2 SYDVKM. V lost 3 bases, J lost 1 base, and 13 bases lay in between. The CDR3 bases are TGTGCCAGCAGTTTGAGGGTAGGGGCGAGCAATCAGCCCCAGCATTTT. Its translation: CASSLRVGASNQPQHF. The variable domain in full, completed from reference TRBV28 and TRBJ1-5, reads DVKVTQSSRYLVKRTGEKVFLECVQDMDHENMFWYRQDPGLGLRLIYFSYDVKMKEKGDIPEGYSVSREKKERFSLILESASTNQTSMYLCASSLRVGASNQPQHFGDGTRLSIL.

The chain combines TRBV6-1 with TRBJ1-2, with D perhaps TRBD1 (5 bases). V lost 5 bases, J lost 6 bases, and 16 bases lay in between. CDR3 length equals 14 residues. The V gene's germline CDR1 is MNHNS and CDR2 SASEGT. The CDR3, as DNA: TGTGCCAGCAGTTATCAGGGCGGGTCTGATGGCTACACCTTC. Protein sequence: CASSYQGGSDGYTF.

This CDR3 reads CASSLVTSLDEQYF. As DNA, the CDR3 is TGTGCCAGCAGCTTAGTTACTAGCCTGGACGAGCAGTACTTC. The J gene is TRBJ2-7, the V gene TRBV7-9; D may be TRBD2 (6 bases). The germline gives CDR1 SEHNR, CDR2 FQNEAQ (reference sequence). CDR3 size: 14 residues. The V end lost 1 base, the J end lost 5 bases, and 12 bases lay between the germline ends.

The chain employs TRBV7-6 and TRBJ2-3; the D gene could be TRBD1 or TRBD2 (5 bases each). In germline, CDR1 is SGHVS, CDR2 FNYEAQ. There are 15 residues in the CDR3. V lost 4 bases, J lost 0 bases, and 11 bases lay in between. The DNA of the CDR3 is TGTGCCAGCAGCTGGGGCTCTAGCAGCACAGATACGCAGTATTTT. This sequence encodes CASSWGSSSTDTQYF.

The gene calls are TRBV4-1 and TRBJ2-1; a weak D match, TRBD1 (7 bases). V lost 3 bases and J lost 9, with 12 bases in between. Germline V CDR1 and CDR2: MGHRA, YSYEKL. The CDR3 is 13 residues long. The CDR3 nucleotides read TGCGCCAGCAGCCACCACAGGGGAGGTGAGCAGTTCTTC. Protein: CASSHHRGGEQFF.

About this clone: One end of the junction does not line up with germline, which may come from a read error. The gene calls are TRBV15 and TRBJ2-7; 7 nucleotides align to TRBD2. CDR1 is LNHNV, CDR2 YYDKDF, per germline (reference sequence). The CDR3 loop spans 13 amino acids. Written as DNA, the CDR3 is TGTGCCACCAGGAGAGCGGGGACCTACGAGCAGTACTTC. This codes for CATRRAGTYEQYF.

With regard to this clone: Other DNA sequences in this sample translate to the same CDR3. The chain joins TRBV19 to TRBJ2-1; TRBD1 agrees at 11 bases. The germline V gene has CDR1 LNHDA and CDR2 SQIVND (reference sequence). V lost 0 bases, J lost 4 bases, and 5 bases stayed unmatched. CDR3 length: 17 amino acids. The CDR3 is CASSIDSGTGGYNEQFF. The CDR3 DNA sequence: TGTGCCAGTAGTATAGACTCCGGGACAGGGGGATACAATGAGCAGTTCTTC.

The rearrangement joins TRBV7-8 to TRBJ1-5; D is unresolved. The CDR3 has 13 amino acids. Germline V CDR1 and CDR2: SGHVS, FQNEAQ. V was trimmed by 1 base and J by 6 bases, leaving 7 bases between them. CDR3 in amino acids: CASSLGLGQPQHF. The CDR3 coding sequence is TGTGCCAGCAGCTTAGGTCTGGGTCAGCCCCAGCATTTT.

There are many counts of this clone. The chain uses TRBV19 and TRBJ1-1; TRBD1 aligns across 7 bases. Germline V gene lookup returns CDR1 LNHDA and CDR2 SQIVND (reference sequence). The CDR3 extends over 12 amino acids. V was clipped by 5 bases and J by 7 bases; unmatched bases: 4. In nucleotides, the CDR3 is TGTGCCAGTAGTTCTGGGGACAGTGAAGCTTTCTTT. Translation: CASSSGDSEAFF.